This is a list of T cell receptor beta chains from one sample in a study of cytomegalovirus exposure and HLA in healthy donors. The repertoire was sequenced with immunoSEQ multiplex PCR; TCRdb's copy has only in-frame clones and lacks some. The data contain roughly 140,000 clones, 80% of them singletons. The sequencing sample was made of PBMCs. These receptors were collected from a male donor in good health and CMV-seronegative. CDR3s include the opening cysteine and the closing phenylalanine or tryptophan. A D gene is named only where the DNA matches it firmly. Rows give clone size only sometimes, using once, few, many, or a class for an expanded clone.

>NA|TRBV5-1|NA|TRBJ2-2
CASSSSPRTGELFF
TGCGCCAGCAGCTCTTCCCCGCGGACCGGGGAGCTGTTTTTT
>TRBD2|TRBV7-2|NA|TRBJ2-3
CASSLLGSSGHQDTQYF
TGTGCCAGCAGCTTACTTGGCTCTAGCGGGCATCAAGATACGCAGTATTTT
>TRBD1|TRBV7-9|few|TRBJ2-2
CASSSRQGWAGELFF
TGTGCCAGCAGCTCCCGACAGGGATGGGCCGGGGAGCTGTTTTTT
>TRBD1|TRBV4-3|NA|TRBJ2-6
CASSPAGTVGANVLTF
TGCGCCAGCAGCCCAGCCGGGACAGTTGGGGCCAACGTCCTGACTTTC
>TRBD1|TRBV7-9|NA|TRBJ2-5
CASSHTQGIAYF
TGTGCCAGCAGCCATACACAGGGGATAGCGTACTTC
>NA|TRBV14|NA|TRBJ2-7
CASSQGGSRPYEQYF
TGTGCCAGCAGCCAAGGGGGCAGTCGCCCCTACGAGCAGTACTTC
>TRBD1|TRBV7-9|few|TRBJ1-6
CASSPLGRTGTNSPLHF
TGTGCCAGCAGCCCACTAGGAAGGACAGGAACTAATTCACCCCTCCACTTT
>NA|TRBV28|NA|TRBJ1-3
CASSLSGVSGNTIYF
TGTGCCAGCAGCCTCTCAGGGGTCTCTGGAAACACCATATATTTT
>NA|TRBV7-9|NA|TRBJ1-3
CASSLYSGNTIYF
TGTGCCAGCAGCTTATACTCTGGAAACACCATATATTTT
>TRBD1|TRBV15|NA|TRBJ1-2
CATSPGGRGREYGYTF
TGTGCCACCAGTCCGGGGGGCAGGGGGCGCGAATATGGCTACACCTTC
>TRBD2|TRBV13|once|TRBJ2-1
CASSFRGGYNEQFF
TGTGCCAGCAGCTTTCGCGGGGGTTACAATGAGCAGTTCTTC
>NA|TRBV7-2|NA|TRBJ2-7
CASSFTRGPYYEQYF
TGTGCCAGCAGCTTCACCAGGGGCCCTTACTACGAGCAGTACTTC
>TRBD1|TRBV19|NA|TRBJ2-3
CASKGTGLADTQYF
TGTGCCAGTAAAGGGACAGGGCTGGCAGATACGCAGTATTTT
>NA|TRBV29-1|once|TRBJ1-1
CSANGGVGTEAFF
TGCAGCGCAAACGGAGGGGTTGGCACTGAAGCTTTCTTT
>NA|TRBV21-1|NA|TRBJ2-7
CASSKTHRALEGEQYF
TGTGCCAGCAGCAAAACACACCGGGCCCTGGAGGGCGAGCAGTACTTC
>NA|TRBV30|NA|TRBJ1-3
CAWSRGNLNTIYF
TGTGCCTGGAGTCGGGGAAACTTAAACACCATATATTTT
>TRBD2|TRBV5-1|NA|TRBJ2-3
CASPAGTSGTDTQYF
TGCGCCAGCCCTGCCGGGACTAGCGGGACAGATACGCAGTATTTT
>NA|TRBV2|NA|TRBJ2-7
CASTVEGRRGEQYF
TGTGCCAGCACGGTCGAGGGGAGGCGGGGCGAGCAGTACTTC
>TRBD2|TRBV14|NA|TRBJ2-1
CASSRLGGGEYNEQFF
TGTGCCAGCAGCCGTCTCGGCGGGGGAGAGTACAATGAGCAGTTCTTC
>TRBD1|TRBV7-6|NA|TRBJ2-2
CASSPGGNTGELFF
TGTGCCAGCAGCCCAGGGGGAAACACCGGGGAGCTGTTTTTT
>TRBD1|TRBV11-2|once|TRBJ2-5
CASSLGDRLMGETQYF
TGTGCCAGCAGCTTAGGGGACAGATTAATGGGGGAGACCCAGTACTTC
>TRBD1|TRBV11-2|NA|TRBJ1-2
CASSLTSGQGANGCTF
TGTGCCAGCAGCCTTACATCGGGACAGGGGGCTAATGGCTGCACCTTC
>TRBD2|TRBV7-2|NA|TRBJ2-5
CASSPRAGGLETQYF
TGTGCCAGCAGCCCGAGAGCGGGGGGGCTTGAGACCCAGTACTTC
>TRBD1|TRBV5-4|NA|TRBJ2-5
CASSKGQEAQETQYF
TGTGCCAGCAGCAAAGGACAGGAGGCTCAAGAGACCCAGTACTTC
>NA|TRBV7-3|once|TRBJ2-1
CASSSASGNEQFF
TGTGCCAGCAGCTCGGCCTCGGGGAATGAGCAGTTCTTC
>NA|TRBV7-2|few|TRBJ1-5
CASSFRDNQPQHF
TGTGCCAGCAGCTTCCGGGACAATCAGCCCCAGCATTTT
>TRBD1|TRBV7-2|NA|TRBJ1-2
CASSLEAGGYGYTF
TGTGCCAGCAGCTTAGAAGCAGGGGGCTATGGCTACACCTTC
>TRBD1|TRBV4-2|NA|TRBJ1-1
CASSRTGAANTEAFF
TGTGCCAGCAGCCGTACAGGGGCCGCGAACACTGAAGCTTTCTTT
>TRBD1|TRBV5-1|NA|TRBJ1-2
CASSLAGGHYGYTF
TGCGCCAGCAGCTTGGCAGGGGGCCACTATGGCTACACCTTC
>TRBD2|TRBV19|few|TRBJ2-1
CASSVASGGRYEQFF
TGTGCCAGTAGTGTCGCTAGCGGGGGGCGCTATGAGCAGTTCTTC
>NA|TRBV7-3|once|TRBJ2-3
CASSFLGGSTDTQYF
TGTGCCAGCAGCTTTCTAGGGGGATCCACAGATACGCAGTATTTT